Sequencing of this T cell receptor (beta chain) was carried out in a study of shared clonotypes between healthy human individuals. CDR1 and CDR2 (germline): SGHTA, FQGTGA. V was clipped by 5 bases and J by 7 bases; unmatched bases: 13. The CDR3 contains 16 residues. The table came from immunoSEQ multiplex PCR; TCRdb's copy has only in-frame clones and leaves some out. The sample comprises a few million clones, approximately 90% of which are singletons, and about 0.41% rests with the top ten. J is TRBJ2-1 and V is TRBV7-3; 8 bases agree with TRBD2. Sequencing was carried out using naive CD4+ T cells from PBMCs. Indicated subset: CD45RA+ positively selected. This receptor was taken from a man aged 18 to 29 in good health. Some clones in this sample may be carry-over from other donors' samples. The CDR3 sequence: CASSARSSGLRNEQFF. CDR3 bases: TGTGCCAGCAGCGCACGCTCTAGCGGGTTGCGGAATGAGCAGTTCTTC.